This passage covers 24 T cell receptor beta chains from one sample sequenced in a study of lymphopenia after photon versus proton radiotherapy. TCRdb's table, derived via immunoSEQ multiplex PCR, lists solely in-frame clones and lacks some. Of roughly 30,000 clones listed, roughly 94% are singletons. The starting material was peripheral blood, obtained from a patient treated with photon-based radiotherapy. Receptors were obtained from a woman aged 45 to 65 with cholangiocarcinoma.

The chain links TRBV6-5 to TRBJ1-1; the D is unclear. V gave up 6 bases and J gave up 5 bases, with 13 bases separating them. The CDR3 runs 13 residues. From germline, CDR1 is MNHEY and CDR2 SVGAGI. The CDR3 protein is CASSLTWGTEAFF. DNA for the CDR3: TGTGCCAGCAGCCTTACCTGGGGTACTGAAGCTTTCTTT.

The V and J genes are TRBV10-1 and TRBJ1-6; no clear D. The CDR3 is 12 residues long. The V end was cut by 2 bases, the J end by 10 bases, with 6 bases between. Germline lookup yields CDR1 WNHNN and CDR2 SYGVQD (reference sequence). The CDR3 DNA is TGCGCCAGCAGTGAGACCTTCTCACCCCTCCACTTT. This sequence encodes CASSETFSPLHF.

This chain connects TRBV4-3 to TRBJ2-3, with a weak D call TRBD2 (7 bases). From germline, CDR1 is LGHNA and CDR2 YSLEER. The V end lost 0 bases, the J end lost 2 bases, and 21 bases lay between the germline ends. There are 19 residues in the CDR3. As DNA, the CDR3 is TGCGCCAGCAGCCAAGAGCGGGGGAGGACAGCGAGATTCACAGATACGCAGTATTTT. It specifies CASSQERGRTARFTDTQYF.

By share, this clone ranks as medium-sized. The chain links TRBV6-5 to TRBJ1-1; D remains unclear. Germline V gene data show CDR1 as MNHEY and CDR2 as SVGAGI. V was pared by 6 bases and J by 1 base, with 6 bases between. The CDR3 contains 12 residues. CDR3 sequence: CASRTKNTEAFF. The CDR3 region has the DNA TGTGCCAGCAGGACAAAGAACACTGAAGCTTTCTTT.

This chain connects TRBV7-9 to TRBJ2-7, with TRBD1 matching 7 bases. This CDR3 region has 14 residues. Germline-derived CDR1 and CDR2 are SEHNR and FQNEAQ (reference sequence). The V gene end was trimmed by 5 bases and the J gene end by 2 bases; junction bases not matched to a gene: 6. CDR3 sequence reads: CASSDREIPYEQYF. CDR3 DNA sequence: TGTGCCAGCAGCGACAGGGAAATCCCCTACGAGCAGTACTTC.

The chain combines TRBV19 with TRBJ2-1, with D uncertain. This CDR3 region has 13 residues. The germline gives CDR1 LNHDA, CDR2 SQIVND (reference sequence). V gave up 3 bases and J gave up 4 bases, with 7 bases separating them. DNA of the CDR3: TGTGCCAGTAGTATGTTACCATACAATGAGCAGTTCTTC. Translated: CASSMLPYNEQFF.

The chain joins TRBV4-1 to TRBJ2-7; 10 positions agree with TRBD2. Germline CDR1 reads MGHRA; CDR2 reads YSYEKL. This CDR3 has 15 residues. V lost 7 bases, J lost 3 bases, and 9 bases stayed unmatched. As DNA, the CDR3 is TGCGCCAGCAAGAACTATAGCGGGGGGCTCTACGAGCAGTACTTC. Protein sequence: CASKNYSGGLYEQYF.

V is TRBV2 and J is TRBJ2-2; D is unresolved. The CDR3 length is 14 residues. V was trimmed by 4 bases and J by 0 bases, leaving 6 bases between them. Germline loops: CDR1 SNHLY, CDR2 FYNNEI. The CDR3 region has the DNA TGTGCCAGCAGTGTTCTGGCGAACACCGGGGAGCTGTTTTTT. Protein product: CASSVLANTGELFF.

The chain joins TRBV2 to TRBJ2-2; D unresolved. Germline CDR1 is SNHLY and CDR2 is FYNNEI. V lost 11 bases and J 2 bases, leaving 9 bases between the germline ends. The CDR3 spans 12 residues. The CDR3 coding sequence is TGTGCCTCGGGTAGAAACACCGGGGAGCTGTTTTTT. This sequence encodes CASGRNTGELFF.

This rearrangement joins TRBV5-1 to TRBJ1-3, with 11 bases lining up with TRBD1. The CDR3 covers 19 residues. Trimming took 4 bases from V and 0 from J; bases not matched to a gene: 12. The germline gives CDR1 SGHRS, CDR2 YFSETQ. CDR3 nucleotide sequence: TGCGCCAGCAGCGAGGAGGGGACAGGGGGTCGGAGCTCTGGAAACACCATATATTTT. This encodes CASSEEGTGGRSSGNTIYF.

The V gene is TRBV6-5, the J gene TRBJ1-1; tentatively, D is TRBD1 (5 bases). V lost 7 bases, J lost 10 bases, and 19 bases lay in between. CDR3 size: 13 residues. Germline CDR1 is MNHEY and CDR2 is SVGAGI. CDR3 amino acids: CASKFQGTPTAFF. The DNA of the CDR3 is TGTGCCAGCAAATTCCAGGGCACGCCAACAGCTTTCTTT.

The chain carries TRBV2 and TRBJ2-7; D is possibly TRBD1 (5 bases). Trimming stripped 4 bases from V and 0 bases from J, with 10 bases between. This CDR3 is built from 14 residues. Germline V CDR1 and CDR2: SNHLY, FYNNEI. This CDR3 reads CASSVRQSSYEQYF. The CDR3 DNA sequence: TGTGCCAGCAGTGTGCGACAGAGCTCCTACGAGCAGTACTTC.

The chain combines TRBV2 with TRBJ1-3; no clear D. This CDR3 has 16 amino acids. The germline gives CDR1 SNHLY, CDR2 FYNNEI. V dropped 2 bases and J dropped 3 bases, with 14 bases sitting between them. CDR3 nucleotide sequence: TGTGCCAGCAGTGAATTTTTCGGCAGGCGTGGAAACACCATATATTTT. Protein product: CASSEFFGRRGNTIYF.

This CDR3 is CASTDRGTEAFF. CDR3 bases: TGTGCCAGCACAGACAGGGGAACTGAAGCTTTCTTT. This chain uses TRBV6-5 with TRBJ1-1; TRBD1 matches at 8 bases. V gave up 7 bases and J gave up 5 bases; unmatched junction bases: 3. Germline CDR1 MNHEY, CDR2 SVGAGI. The CDR3 length is 12 residues.

The chain joins TRBV6-5 to TRBJ1-3; D is uncertain. The ends were cut back, 2 bases at V and 1 base at J, with 6 bases in the middle. The CDR3 contains 14 residues. Germline V gene data show CDR1 as MNHEY and CDR2 as SVGAGI. The CDR3: CASSYTSSGNTIYF. CDR3 coding DNA: TGTGCCAGCAGTTACACGAGTTCTGGAAACACCATATATTTT.

The rearrangement joins TRBV5-5 to TRBJ2-7; D remains unclear. This CDR3 has 16 amino acids. Trimming stripped 1 base from V and 1 base from J, with 15 bases between. The germline V gene has CDR1 SGHKS and CDR2 YYEKEE (reference sequence). In DNA, the CDR3 is TGTGCCAGCAGCTTGACCCTCTCTGACCTTTCCTACGAGCAGTACTTC. It encodes CASSLTLSDLSYEQYF.

The chain carries TRBV9 and TRBJ1-1; TRBD1 is a possible D gene (5 bases). The germline V gene has CDR1 SGDLS and CDR2 YYNGEE. Deletions cut 3 bases from V and 4 bases from J, with 13 bases between. The CDR3 extends over 14 amino acids. The chain's CDR3 is CASSAMTAPTEAFF. Written as DNA, the CDR3 is TGTGCCAGCAGCGCAATGACAGCGCCCACTGAAGCTTTCTTT. Based on the CDR3 plus reference TRBV9 and TRBJ1-1, the full variable domain is DSGVTQTPKHLITATGQRVTLRCSPRSGDLSVYWYQQSLDQGLQFLIQYYNGEERAKGNILERFSAQQFPDLHSELNLSSLELGDSALYFCASSAMTAPTEAFFGQGTRLTVV.

This chain joins TRBV9 and TRBJ1-6; TRBD1 might be the D (5 bases). The germline V gene encodes CDR1 SGDLS and CDR2 YYNGEE. This CDR3 region has 18 residues. V lost 3 bases, J lost 9 bases, and 25 bases lay in between. CDR3 nucleotide sequence: TGTGCCAGCAGCGAGGGGCCCGTGCAAGGCTTAATGGGTTCACCCCTCCACTTT. This translates into CASSEGPVQGLMGSPLHF.

V is TRBV10-2 and J is TRBJ2-7; D tentatively reads TRBD1 or TRBD2 (6 bases each). Trimming removed 7 bases at V and 7 bases at J, with 11 bases between. There are 11 residues in the CDR3. In germline, CDR1 is WSHSY, CDR2 SAAADI. CDR3 DNA sequence: TGCGCCAGCACGGGGGCGAGGGAGCAGTACTTC. Amino acids: CASTGAREQYF.

The J gene is TRBJ2-7, the V gene TRBV2; the match to TRBD1 covers 9 bases. The CDR3 length is 15 residues. Trimming cost V 9 bases and J 4 bases; bases outside gene matches: 13. Germline V gene sequence: CDR1 SNHLY, CDR2 FYNNEI. CDR3 nucleotide sequence: TGTGCCAGTAGGGACACACAGGGGGCCTGGTACGAGCAGTACTTC. Translating gives CASRDTQGAWYEQYF. The full variable domain, its missing parts supplied by reference TRBV2 and TRBJ2-7, is EPEVTQTPSHQVTQMGQEVILRCVPISNHLYFYWYRQILGQKVEFLVSFYNNEISEKSEIFDDQFSVERPDGSNFTLKIRSTKLEDSAMYFCASRDTQGAWYEQYFGPGTRLTVT.

A single count supports this clone. The CDR3 DNA follows: TGTGCCAGCAGTCTCCGGACAGGGTCTGGCTATGGCTACACCTTC. This codes for CASSLRTGSGYGYTF. The chain links TRBV27 to TRBJ1-2; 8 nucleotides line up with TRBD1. The V segment lost 5 bases and the J segment 4 bases; nucleotides outside the gene matches: 9. This CDR3 spans 15 amino acids. Germline assignment: CDR1 MNHEY and CDR2 SMNVEV (reference sequence).

This chain uses TRBV5-1 with TRBJ2-7; 8 bases are a match to TRBD1. J was trimmed by 4 bases and V by 0 bases; bases with no gene match: 6. The CDR3 is 15 residues long. The germline V gene encodes CDR1 SGHRS and CDR2 YFSETQ. The CDR3 here is CASSLAPGGQYEQYF. CDR3 DNA: TGCGCCAGCAGCTTGGCGCCAGGGGGCCAATACGAGCAGTACTTC.

The V gene is TRBV6-1, the J gene TRBJ1-5; D not certain. Germline CDR1 is MNHNS and CDR2 is SASEGT. V gave up 1 base and J gave up 9 bases, with 13 bases separating them. CDR3 length: 14 amino acids. CDR3 amino acids: CASSEVLNRWPQHF. CDR3 sequence (DNA): TGTGCCAGCAGTGAAGTTCTAAATAGGTGGCCCCAGCATTTT.

The J gene is TRBJ1-6, the V gene TRBV27, with D perhaps TRBD1 (6 bases). Trimming shortened V by 8 bases and J by 9 bases, and 14 bases separated the two germline ends. This CDR3 comprises 13 residues. From germline, CDR1 is MNHEY and CDR2 SMNVEV (reference sequence). CDR3 loop: CASGITGSSPLHF. The CDR3 coding sequence is TGTGCCAGCGGAATCACAGGGTCTTCACCCCTCCACTTT.